A single sample gave rise to the 31 T cell receptor beta chains below, sequenced in a study of Graves' ophthalmopathy and Graves' hyperthyroidism. Investigators amplified TCR beta CDR3 regions from RNA transcripts. The first round was an RT-PCR with HTBI primers, and the second round was a multiplex PCR. TCRdb analysed the multiplex PCR reads with MiXCR anew, one entry per CDR3 protein. This table holds 500,000 to 600,000 distinct CDR3 sequences, about 40% found once. The specimen sequenced was peripheral blood or thyroid tissue (not recorded which). The receptors stem from an adult man with Graves' hyperthyroidism.

This clonotype has ten or more counts. The chain employs TRBV12-5 and TRBJ1-5; 12 bases map to TRBD1. The germline gives CDR1 LGHNT, CDR2 FRNRAP. Germline trimming cut 7 bases from V and 6 bases from J; bases unmatched to any gene: 7. The CDR3 loop spans 15 amino acids. This chain's CDR3 is CASAWDRGRSQPQHF. The CDR3, as DNA: TGTGCTAGTGCCTGGGACAGGGGGCGAAGTCAGCCCCAGCATTTT.

The V gene is TRBV15, the J gene TRBJ2-5, with D possibly TRBD2 on 5 matching bases. The CDR3 length is 16 residues. V gave up 3 bases and J gave up 3 bases, with 17 bases separating them. Per germline, CDR1 LNHNV and CDR2 YYDKDF (reference sequence). The CDR3 sequence: CATSSARRGSEETQYF. The DNA of the CDR3 is TGTGCCACCAGCAGTGCTAGACGTGGGAGCGAAGAGACCCAGTACTTC.

This clonotype was seen repeatedly, ten times or more. V is TRBV29-1 and J is TRBJ2-7, with D perhaps matching TRBD1 (5 bases). The ends were cut back, 5 bases at V and 1 base at J, with 12 bases in the middle. The CDR3 sequence is 13 residues long. CDR1 and CDR2 from the germline V gene are SQVTM and ANQGSEA. The DNA of the CDR3 is TGCAGCGTTACACCCCAGGGTTCCTACGAGCAGTACTTC. As protein: CSVTPQGSYEQYF.

The chain employs TRBV7-3 and TRBJ2-5; TRBD1 matches at 9 bases. Germline CDR1 is SGHTA and CDR2 is FQGTGA. With 5 bases clipped from V and 4 bases from J, the junction kept 11 bases outside the gene matches. The CDR3 runs 16 residues. In DNA, the CDR3 is TGTGCCAGCAGCCTGACAGGGGACAGGGTCTTAGAGACCCAGTACTTC. Amino acid sequence: CASSLTGDRVLETQYF.

This chain uses TRBV7-2 with TRBJ2-7, with 12 bases matching TRBD2. Germline CDR1 reads SGHTA; CDR2 reads FQGNSA. The V gene end was trimmed by 5 bases and the J gene end by 2 bases; junction bases not matched to a gene: 7. This CDR3 is 16 amino acids long. The CDR3 loop reads CASSQDTSGGTYEQYF. The CDR3 bases are TGTGCCAGCAGCCAGGATACTAGCGGGGGGACCTACGAGCAGTACTTC. The entire variable domain, with the rest obtained from reference TRBV7-2 and TRBJ2-7, is as follows: GAGVSQSPSNKVTEKGKDVELRCDPISGHTALYWYRQSLGQGLEFLIYFQGNSAPDKSGLPSDRFSAERTGGSVSTLTIQRTQQEDSAVYLCASSQDTSGGTYEQYFGPGTRLTVT.

There are a few counts of this clonotype. The chain couples TRBV7-7 to TRBJ2-5; TRBD1 matches at 8 bases. The CDR3 extends over 13 amino acids. Per the germline V gene, CDR1 is SSHAT and CDR2 is FNYEAQ (reference sequence). CDR3 amino acids: CATVTGVRETQYF. CDR3 DNA sequence: TGTGCTACTGTGACAGGGGTACGGGAGACCCAGTACTTC.

This clonotype was seen a few times. This chain connects TRBV2 to TRBJ2-7; 10 nucleotides line up with TRBD2. V trimming: 3 bases; J trimming: 4 bases; junction bases outside the gene matches: 15. This CDR3 comprises 18 residues. The germline V gene has CDR1 SNHLY and CDR2 FYNNEI. In DNA, the CDR3 is TGTGCCAGCAGTGAGAGGACCCGAGCCCCTAGCGGGAGTTACGAGCAGTACTTC. Protein: CASSERTRAPSGSYEQYF.

This rearrangement joins TRBV20-1 to TRBJ1-2; TRBD1 aligns across 7 bases. Unmatched junction bases numbered 2, after V lost 7 bases and J lost 6 bases. The CDR3 totals 10 residues. The V gene's germline CDR1 is DFQATT and CDR2 SNEGSKA (reference sequence). CDR3 coding DNA: TGCAGTGGGGACAGACATGGCTACACCTTC. Amino acids: CSGDRHGYTF.

CDR3 protein: CASSARDYNEQFF. CDR3 nucleotides: TGTGCCAGCAGCGCCCGGGACTACAATGAGCAGTTCTTC. The chain uses TRBV7-9 and TRBJ2-1; D perhaps matches TRBD2 (5 bases). The V gene lost 5 bases and the J gene lost 3 bases, with 8 bases spanning the gap. The V gene's germline CDR1 is SEHNR and CDR2 FQNEAQ (reference sequence). The CDR3 covers 13 residues. The full variable domain, rest sourced from reference TRBV7-9 and TRBJ2-1, is DTGVSQNPRHKITKRGQNVTFRCDPISEHNRLYWYRQTLGQGPEFLTYFQNEAQLEKSRLLSDRFSAERPKGSFSTLEIQRTEQGDSAMYLCASSARDYNEQFFGPGTRLTVL.

To note about this clonotype: Mismatch with germline at one junction end may stem from a read error. The gene calls are TRBV20-1 and TRBJ2-2; D is perhaps TRBD2 (6 bases). Germline V lookup: CDR1 DFQATT, CDR2 SNEGSKA (reference sequence). The CDR3 covers 15 residues. For the CDR3, the DNA is TGCAGTGCTGCCCGCTCTCGTTTGTACACCGGGGGGCTGTTTTTT. Residues: CSAARSRLYTGGLFF.

Details on this clonotype: One end of the junction fails to match germline, which may point to a read error. CDR3 loop: CAGSLGPSSGANVLTF. The CDR3 DNA reads TGTGCCGGCAGCTTAGGGCCAAGCTCTGGGGCCAACGTCCTGACTTTC. This chain uses TRBV7-9 with TRBJ2-6; no clear D gene. Germline assignment: CDR1 SEHNR and CDR2 FQNEAQ (reference sequence). The CDR3 sequence is 16 residues long. Combining the CDR3 with reference TRBV7-9 and TRBJ2-6 gives the whole variable domain DTGVSQNPRHKITKRGQNVTFRCDPISEHNRLYWYRQTLGQGPEFLTYFQNEAQLEKSRLLSDRFSAERPKGSFSTLEIQRTEQGDSAMYLCAGSLGPSSGANVLTFGAGSRLTVL.

The sample holds many counts of this clonotype. The CDR3 DNA reads as TGTGCCAGCAGCGTAGGCGACAGCCGCCGTGACTCTGGAAACACCATATATTTT. Amino acids: CASSVGDSRRDSGNTIYF. V and J are TRBV9 and TRBJ1-3; a weak D match, TRBD1 (5 bases). V was shortened by 0 bases and J by 0 bases, with 16 bases between the two germline ends. The CDR3 sequence is 18 residues long. Germline CDR1 is SGDLS and CDR2 is YYNGEE.

This clonotype was counted many times. The genes are TRBV5-1 and TRBJ2-7; D is perhaps TRBD2 (5 bases). Trimming pared 4 bases from V and 3 bases from J, leaving 14 bases between. The CDR3 length is 14 residues. CDR1 is SGHRS and CDR2 is YFSETQ in the germline V gene. The CDR3 protein is CASSMDWANYEQYF. Here the CDR3 DNA reads TGCGCCAGCAGCATGGACTGGGCGAACTACGAGCAGTACTTC.

V and J are TRBV7-9 and TRBJ2-7, with D perhaps TRBD1 (6 bases). Trimming took 5 bases from V and 3 from J, leaving 14 bases between them. The CDR3 contains 14 residues. Germline V gene sequence: CDR1 SEHNR, CDR2 FQNEAQ (reference sequence). In DNA form, the CDR3 reads TGTGCCAGCAGCCAAGGACAGCCCGTCTACGAGCAGTACTTC. Its protein product is CASSQGQPVYEQYF. The full variable domain, rest sourced from reference TRBV7-9 and TRBJ2-7, is DTGVSQNPRHKITKRGQNVTFRCDPISEHNRLYWYRQTLGQGPEFLTYFQNEAQLEKSRLLSDRFSAERPKGSFSTLEIQRTEQGDSAMYLCASSQGQPVYEQYFGPGTRLTVT.

This clonotype was recorded only once. This chain uses TRBV2 with TRBJ1-1; D possibly corresponds to TRBD1 (6 bases). The V end lost 6 bases, the J end lost 4 bases, and 21 bases lay between the germline ends. Germline V lookup: CDR1 SNHLY, CDR2 FYNNEI. The CDR3 totals 16 residues. Here the CDR3 reads CASSDEAGEGSTEAFF. The CDR3 coding sequence is TGTGCCAGCAGCGATGAAGCAGGGGAGGGGAGCACTGAAGCTTTCTTT.

Ten or more counts support this clonotype. The chain joins TRBV7-9 to TRBJ1-1, with 8 bases matching TRBD1. Per germline, CDR1 SEHNR and CDR2 FQNEAQ (reference sequence). The length of the CDR3 is 14 residues. V dropped 2 bases and J dropped 6; count of bases not matched to a gene: 5. This CDR3 is CASSLQGAKSEAFF. The DNA of the CDR3 is TGTGCCAGCAGCTTACAGGGGGCGAAATCTGAAGCTTTCTTT.

Ten or more counts support this clonotype. The rearrangement links TRBV2 to TRBJ1-1; D gene unclear. Germline CDR1 is SNHLY and CDR2 is FYNNEI. This CDR3 contains 13 residues. Trimming shortened V by 3 bases and J by 1 base, and 6 bases separated the two germline ends. The CDR3 DNA sequence: TGTGCCAGCAGTGACGTGGGGAACACTGAAGCTTTCTTT. Translating it yields CASSDVGNTEAFF.

The rearrangement joins TRBV12-3 or TRBV12-4 to TRBJ2-7; the match to TRBD1 covers 7 bases. The CDR3 covers 14 residues. V shed 5 bases and J 3 bases; nucleotides not matched to a gene: 7. CDR3 residues: CASSPGTENYEQYF. In DNA, the CDR3 is TGTGCCAGCAGTCCCGGGACAGAGAACTACGAGCAGTACTTC.

At least ten counts were recorded for this clonotype. V gene TRBV6-1 combines with J gene TRBJ1-1; D call uncertain. CDR3 size: 13 residues. Germline CDR1 is MNHNS and CDR2 is SASEGT. V lost 6 bases, J lost 3 bases, and 11 bases lay in between. CDR3 sequence reads: CASREGRDTEAFF. CDR3 DNA: TGTGCCAGCAGGGAGGGTCGTGACACTGAAGCTTTCTTT.

A word on this clonotype: A much larger clone differs from this one at a single base, so this may be a read error. The chain carries TRBV7-9 and TRBJ2-7; D is perhaps TRBD1 (6 bases). This CDR3 contains 15 residues. Germline V gene lookup returns CDR1 SEHNR and CDR2 FQNEAQ (reference sequence). CDR3 sequence reads: CASSLGYSRGYEQHF. The CDR3 region has the DNA TGTGCCAGCAGCTTAGGGTATAGCAGGGGCTACGAGCAGCACTTC.

This clonotype was seen ten or more times. This chain joins TRBV29-1 and TRBJ2-7; 8 bases align to TRBD1. The germline V gene encodes CDR1 SQVTM and CDR2 ANQGSEA. This CDR3 is built from 12 residues. The junction had 6 bases not matched to a gene; V was cut back by 6 bases and J by 5 bases. CDR3 bases: TGCAGCGTCCTGACAGGGGATCACGAGCAGTACTTC. Its protein is CSVLTGDHEQYF.

There are many counts of this clonotype. V usage is TRBV7-9 and J usage is TRBJ2-7; 7 bases align to TRBD1. Germline V gene data show CDR1 as SEHNR and CDR2 as FQNEAQ (reference sequence). V lost 0 bases and J lost 3; bases outside the gene matches: 8. The CDR3 runs 16 residues. The CDR3 spells CASSLATGVDGYEQYF. DNA of the CDR3: TGTGCCAGCAGCTTAGCTACAGGGGTTGATGGCTACGAGCAGTACTTC.

V gene TRBV12-3 or TRBV12-4 combines with J gene TRBJ1-1; D is possibly TRBD1 (6 bases). Trimming shortened V by 0 bases and J by 5 bases, and 13 bases separated the two germline ends. The CDR3 spans 15 residues. The CDR3 loop is CASSLAGGGRTEAFF. The CDR3 coding sequence is TGTGCCAGCAGTTTAGCCGGGGGCGGTCGAACTGAAGCTTTCTTT.

A few counts support this clonotype. The rearrangement joins TRBV5-1 to TRBJ2-5; 9 bases are a match to TRBD1. Trimming took 6 bases from V and 1 from J; bases not matched to a gene: 10. The CDR3 sequence is 16 residues long. Per germline, CDR1 SGHRS and CDR2 YFSETQ. The CDR3 is CASKSGTGGSQETQYF. CDR3 sequence (DNA): TGCGCCAGCAAGAGCGGTACAGGGGGCTCCCAAGAGACCCAGTACTTC.

This clonotype has ten or more counts. The CDR3 region has the DNA TGTGCCAGCAGTGATTGGCAGGGAGGTGGCTACACCTTC. Translated, it gives CASSDWQGGGYTF. The chain couples TRBV6-1 to TRBJ1-2; weak D call: TRBD1 (5 bases). Germline assignment: CDR1 MNHNS and CDR2 SASEGT. This CDR3 is built from 13 residues. V shed 3 bases and J shed 7 bases, with 12 bases lying between them.

As to this clonotype: At one end, the junction sequence differs from germline, possibly due to a read error. The CDR3 DNA is TGTGCCAGCAGGGAAGGGGACAGGGGGAAGAACACTGAAGTTTTCTTT. As protein: CASREGDRGKNTEVFF. The J gene is TRBJ1-1, the V gene TRBV5-4; the match to TRBD1 covers 11 bases. The CDR3 extends over 16 amino acids. CDR1 is SGHNT and CDR2 is YYREEE in the germline V gene (reference sequence).

The table lists this clonotype with a count of one. Given a much more abundant clone one base away, this may be a read error. This chain links TRBV7-2 with TRBJ1-2, with D tentatively TRBD1 (6 bases). Germline V gene lookup returns CDR1 SGHTA and CDR2 FQGNSA. The CDR3 has 13 residues. Trimming cost V 6 bases and J 4 bases, with 12 bases left between them. CDR3 coding DNA: TGTGCCAGCAGTGGAGGGGGACTCTATGGCTACACCTTC. Translated: CASSGGGLYGYTF.

This clonotype was counted between two and nine times. The chain joins TRBV7-2 to TRBJ2-7, with D uncertain. The length of the CDR3 is 14 residues. Germline CDR1 SGHTA, CDR2 FQGNSA. Deletions cut 1 base from V and 2 bases from J, with 9 bases between. CDR3 nucleotide sequence: TGTGCCAGCAGCTTAGACTCCGCCGCCTACGAGCAGTACTTC. It specifies CASSLDSAAYEQYF. The entire variable domain, with the rest obtained from reference TRBV7-2 and TRBJ2-7, is as follows: GAGVSQSPSNKVTEKGKDVELRCDPISGHTALYWYRQSLGQGLEFLIYFQGNSAPDKSGLPSDRFSAERTGGSVSTLTIQRTQQEDSAVYLCASSLDSAAYEQYFGPGTRLTVT.

In the case of this clonotype: A much larger clone lies one base from this, so it may be a read error. Since the CDR3 does not end with the conserved phenylalanine or tryptophan, this likely comes from a read error. The CDR3 loop reads CASRGGTPNTGELFL. In DNA, the CDR3 is TGTGCCAGCAGGGGCGGGACTCCAAACACCGGGGAGCTGTTTTTA. The chain carries TRBV2 and TRBJ2-2, with D perhaps matching TRBD2 (6 bases). Germline assignment: CDR1 SNHLY and CDR2 FYNNEI. The CDR3 totals 15 residues. Trimming took off 6 bases at V and 2 bases at J, with 13 bases between the two ends.

This clonotype was seen ten or more times. The rearrangement joins TRBV10-3 to TRBJ1-1; D is perhaps TRBD1 (6 bases). CDR1 is ENHRY, CDR2 SYGVKD, per germline. The CDR3 has 13 residues. With 10 bases removed from V and 11 bases from J, the gap between germline ends came to 23 bases. CDR3 in amino acids: CASNRDGADGAFF. CDR3 nucleotide sequence: TGTGCCAGCAACAGGGACGGCGCCGATGGTGCTTTCTTT.

This clonotype has more than one count but fewer than ten. The chain uses TRBV6-4 and TRBJ2-7; the D gene is possibly TRBD1 (6 bases). V was pared by 5 bases and J by 2 bases, with 13 bases between. This CDR3 contains 14 residues. In germline, CDR1 is MRHNA, CDR2 SNTAGT. This chain's CDR3 is CASSYTGRTYEQYF. DNA for the CDR3: TGTGCCAGCAGTTACACAGGGAGAACCTACGAGCAGTACTTC.